The 9 T cell receptor beta chains below were found in one sample sequenced in a study of T-cell reconstitution after alpha-beta-depleted transplantation in children. TCRbeta library construction was performed incorporating unique molecular identifiers. TCRdb analysed the PCR reads with MiXCR anew, one entry per CDR3 protein. The profile covers about a million distinct CDR3 sequences, with about 31% appearing a single time and under 30% taken by the ten largest. The sequenced sample was PBMCs, mostly from graft donor cells, obtained 360 days after TCRalphabeta/CD19-depleted stem cell transplant. These receptors originate from a boy younger than two who had a stem cell transplant for SCID, so the T cells may come from the graft donor.

This clonotype was detected ten times or more. The genes are TRBV12-3 or TRBV12-4 and TRBJ2-7; 11 bases match TRBD1. Trimming took 3 bases from V and 7 from J; bases not matched to a gene: 5. This CDR3 has 14 residues. The CDR3 region has the DNA TGTGCCAGCAGTTTTGGGGACAGGGGGAGAGAGCAGTACTTC. Residues: CASSFGDRGREQYF.

This clonotype was picked up a small number of times. The chain employs TRBV29-1 and TRBJ1-1; 7 nucleotides match TRBD1. The length of the CDR3 is 14 residues. CDR1 and CDR2 from the germline V gene are SQVTM and ANQGSEA. V shed 6 bases, J shed 1 base, and the junction held 8 bases outside the gene matches. CDR3 in DNA: TGCAGCGTGAAGGGACAGCTATCGAACACTGAAGCTTTCTTT. Protein product: CSVKGQLSNTEAFF.

This clonotype was counted only a few times. The V and J genes are TRBV12-3 or TRBV12-4 and TRBJ2-4; D is uncertain. Trimming removed 5 bases from V and 0 bases from J, with 14 bases in between. This CDR3 has 16 amino acids. As DNA, the CDR3 is TGTGCCAGCAGTCCGAAAGGCCTGCTAGCCAAAAACATTCAGTACTTC. Its protein product is CASSPKGLLAKNIQYF.

The chain is built from TRBV20-1 and TRBJ2-7; D is ambiguous. CDR1 DFQATT and CDR2 SNEGSKA come from the germline V gene (reference sequence). This CDR3 contains 14 residues. Trimming removed 7 bases at V and 4 bases at J, with 20 bases between. The CDR3 nucleotides read TGCAGTGTTAGTGTCCGGCAGGCCAGTTACGAGCAGTACTTC. Translation gives CSVSVRQASYEQYF.

This clonotype was detected a few times. The gene calls are TRBV7-2 and TRBJ2-5, with 9 nucleotides matching TRBD1. CDR3 length: 15 residues. The junction had 4 bases not matched to a gene; V was cut back by 1 base and J by 4 bases. Germline V CDR1 and CDR2: SGHTA, FQGNSA. The CDR3 is CASSLVRTGAETQYF. CDR3 nucleotides: TGTGCCAGCAGCTTAGTTCGGACAGGGGCAGAGACCCAGTACTTC.

This clonotype was counted between two and nine times. The V gene is TRBV3-1, the J gene TRBJ1-2, with D possibly being TRBD1 (5 bases). This CDR3 contains 15 residues. The germline CDR1 and CDR2 sequences are LGHDT and YNNKEL (reference sequence). The V gene lost 0 bases and the J gene lost 5 bases, with 13 bases spanning the gap. CDR3 in amino acids: CASSQDGHPLYGYTF. CDR3 coding DNA: TGTGCCAGCAGCCAAGACGGACACCCGTTGTATGGCTACACCTTC.

The rearrangement links TRBV5-1 to TRBJ2-2; perhaps TRBD1 as D (7 bases). Germline-derived CDR1 and CDR2 are SGHRS and YFSETQ. Trimming shortened V by 1 base and J by 3 bases, and 13 bases separated the two germline ends. The CDR3 runs to 16 residues. The CDR3 region is CASSLLSRGDTGELFF. DNA of the CDR3: TGCGCCAGCAGCTTGTTATCCAGGGGGGACACCGGGGAGCTGTTTTTT.

V gene TRBV19 combines with J gene TRBJ1-5; 8 bases line up with TRBD1. The CDR3 is 14 amino acids. Germline assignment: CDR1 LNHDA and CDR2 SQIVND (reference sequence). V trimming: 5 bases; J trimming: 7 bases; junction bases outside the gene matches: 7. CDR3 region: CASSQGTGWQPQHF. CDR3 sequence (DNA): TGTGCCAGTAGTCAAGGGACAGGCTGGCAGCCCCAGCATTTT.

In this sample, this clonotype turned up a few times. V and J are TRBV15 and TRBJ1-6; D is unresolved. Trimming removed 3 bases from V and 7 bases from J, with 10 bases in between. Germline-derived CDR1 and CDR2 are LNHNV and YYDKDF (reference sequence). There are 14 residues in the CDR3. CDR3 coding DNA: TGTGCCACCAGCAGGACGGTGCCCAATTCACCCCTCCACTTT. Translation gives CATSRTVPNSPLHF.